The 26 T cell receptor beta chains below were found in one sample sequenced in a study of CD8 T cells in ankylosing spondylitis. Regarding the study as a whole: Apparently characteristic of ankylosing spondylitis blood was a TCR beta motif (about eight highly homologous variants).

One entry per CDR3 protein, called by TCRdb with MiXCR from the 5' RACE reads. The sample has 250,000 to 350,000 distinct CDR3 sequences; around 7.6% are singletons. What these receptors recognize is not known. What was sequenced was blood, either unsorted or a sorted T cell fraction (not recorded which). These receptor sequences come from a male donor with ankylosing spondylitis.

This clonotype showed up just a few times. V is TRBV7-2 and J is TRBJ2-5; the match to TRBD2 covers 12 bases. The CDR3 has 15 residues. CDR1 and CDR2 from the germline V gene are SGHTA and FQGNSA. The trim removed 7 bases at V and 5 bases at J, leaving 8 bases unmatched. CDR3 in DNA: TGTGCCAGCACCGCTCTAGCGGGAGGGGGGGAGACCCAGTACTTC. This codes for CASTALAGGGETQYF.

This clonotype was seen repeatedly, ten times or more. The chain has TRBV30 and TRBJ2-3, with D perhaps TRBD2 (6 bases). The V end lost 2 bases, the J end lost 6 bases, and 6 bases lay between the germline ends. The V gene's germline CDR1 is GTSNPN and CDR2 SVGIG (reference sequence). The CDR3 sequence is 11 residues long. In DNA form, the CDR3 reads TGTGCCTGGAGTAGCGGGGATACGCAGTATTTT. As protein: CAWSSGDTQYF.

In this sample, this clonotype turned up many times. V and J are TRBV28 and TRBJ2-7, with a tentative D call TRBD1 (5 bases). V lost 8 bases and J lost 9, with 14 bases in between. CDR3 length equals 11 residues. Germline assignment: CDR1 MDHEN and CDR2 SYDVKM. The CDR3 sequence is CASASRRGQYF. CDR3 sequence (DNA): TGTGCCAGCGCCAGTCGAAGGGGGCAGTACTTC.

This clonotype was found many times. The chain links TRBV5-1 to TRBJ1-1; a possible D gene is TRBD1 (6 bases). Trimming removed 4 bases from V and 1 base from J, with 14 bases in between. Germline V CDR1 and CDR2: SGHRS, YFSETQ. This CDR3 has 15 amino acids. The CDR3 DNA sequence: TGCGCCAGCAGCCCTCTGGACAGTACGAACACTGAAGCTTTCTTT. Translation: CASSPLDSTNTEAFF.

This clonotype showed up just a few times. This sequence joins TRBV28 and TRBJ2-2; TRBD1 aligns across 9 bases. V lost 6 bases to trimming and J lost 3 bases; unmatched junction nucleotides: 5. CDR1 is MDHEN and CDR2 is SYDVKM in the germline V gene. The CDR3 totals 15 residues. Written as DNA, the CDR3 is TGTGCCAGCAGACCGGGACAGGGTGACACCGGGGAGCTGTTTTTT. This translates into CASRPGQGDTGELFF. The full variable domain, with the rest looked up from reference TRBV28 and TRBJ2-2, is DVKVTQSSRYLVKRTGEKVFLECVQDMDHENMFWYRQDPGLGLRLIYFSYDVKMKEKGDIPEGYSVSREKKERFSLILESASTNQTSMYLCASRPGQGDTGELFFGEGSRLTVL.

This clonotype was observed a handful of times. CDR3 DNA sequence: TGTGCCAGCAGTGAGGCAGGGATTCGGGAGACCCAGTACTTC. This gives the protein CASSEAGIRETQYF. This sequence joins TRBV6-1 and TRBJ2-5; possibly TRBD1 for D (5 bases). This CDR3 is built from 14 residues. Trimming shortened V by 3 bases and J by 5 bases, and 13 bases separated the two germline ends. The germline V gene encodes CDR1 MNHNS and CDR2 SASEGT.

This clonotype was counted many times. The chain recombines TRBV6-6 with TRBJ2-1; tentative D call: TRBD2 (5 bases). Looked up from germline, CDR1 is MNHNY and CDR2 is SVGAGI (reference sequence). Trimming took 4 bases from V and 9 from J, leaving 13 bases between them. There are 13 residues in the CDR3. This CDR3 is CASSSRLTGEQFF. Here the CDR3 DNA reads TGTGCCAGCAGTTCGCGACTAACGGGTGAGCAGTTCTTC.

Ten or more counts support this clonotype. The chain couples TRBV12-3 or TRBV12-4 to TRBJ2-1, with 14 bases that match TRBD2. The ends lost 4 bases at V and 10 bases at J; junction bases unmatched: 6. This CDR3 comprises 15 residues. The CDR3 loop is CASSWGLAGVREQFF. CDR3 nucleotide sequence: TGTGCCAGCAGTTGGGGACTAGCGGGAGTCAGAGAGCAGTTCTTC.

In this sample, this clonotype turned up many times. The chain employs TRBV4-2 and TRBJ1-2; D might be TRBD1 (5 bases). V was trimmed by 0 bases and J by 7 bases, leaving 15 bases between them. There are 15 residues in the CDR3. Germline values: CDR1 LGHNA, CDR2 YNFKEQ. The CDR3 DNA reads TGTGCCAGCAGCCAAGAGGGTCGCAGGGATTTTGGCTACACCTTC. Translating gives CASSQEGRRDFGYTF.

This clonotype was seen many times. The V call is TRBV29-1, the J call TRBJ1-2; the D is unclear. This CDR3 is built from 13 residues. Germline-derived CDR1 and CDR2 are SQVTM and ANQGSEA. Deletions cut 2 bases from V and 8 bases from J, with 15 bases between. CDR3 nucleotide sequence: TGCAGCGTTGAAAGTTCACTATTAGAAGGCTACACCTTC. Translating gives CSVESSLLEGYTF. Using reference TRBV29-1 and TRBJ1-2 for the parts outside the CDR3, the full variable domain is SAVISQKPSRDICQRGTSLTIQCQVDSQVTMMFWYRQQPGQSLTLIATANQGSEATYESGFVIDKFPISRPNLTFSTLTVSNMSPEDSSIYLCSVESSLLEGYTFGSGTRLTVV.

This clonotype was counted at least ten times. The CDR3 loop is CATSDQLPPGELFF. CDR3 nucleotide sequence: TGTGCCACCAGTGATCAGTTGCCCCCCGGGGAGCTGTTTTTT. The chain couples TRBV24-1 to TRBJ2-2; D is ambiguous. Trimming left V 3 bases short and J 6 bases short, with 10 bases between. The CDR3 sequence is 14 residues long. CDR1 is KGHDR, CDR2 SFDVKD, per germline.

This clonotype was counted between two and nine times. The chain couples TRBV7-9 to TRBJ2-7; no firm D call. Germline-derived CDR1 and CDR2 are SEHNR and FQNEAQ (reference sequence). V was pared by 5 bases and J by 5 bases, with 13 bases between. This CDR3 has 13 residues. CDR3 bases: TGTGCCAGCAGCCCCGCCCGGTCCCACGAGCAGTACTTC. Amino acids: CASSPARSHEQYF.

This chain uses TRBV3-1 with TRBJ2-2; 8 positions match TRBD2. Germline trimming cut 8 bases from V and 5 bases from J; bases unmatched to any gene: 10. Per the germline V gene, CDR1 is LGHDT and CDR2 is YNNKEL (reference sequence). This CDR3 has 15 residues. The CDR3 region is CASAYTGTRTGELFF. The CDR3 DNA sequence: TGTGCCAGCGCCTACACCGGGACTAGAACCGGGGAGCTGTTTTTT.

In this sample, this clonotype turned up many times. The gene calls are TRBV29-1 and TRBJ2-1, with a weak D call TRBD1 (6 bases). Germline-derived CDR1 and CDR2 are SQVTM and ANQGSEA. CDR3 length: 13 amino acids. The V gene lost 4 bases and the J gene lost 9 bases, with 16 bases spanning the gap. For the CDR3, the DNA is TGCAGCGTTGGCGCAGGGACACGGGGTGAGCAGTTCTTC. This codes for CSVGAGTRGEQFF.

There are a few counts of this clonotype. V and J are TRBV21-1 and TRBJ2-2; no check of the table's D call, TRBD2, against the DNA was made. TRBV21-1 is listed as a pseudogene. The CDR3 consists of 15 residues. In DNA, the CDR3 is TGTGCCAGCAGCGGTTTCGGCCCTTCAACCGGGGAGCTGTTTTTT. Translated, it gives CASSGFGPSTGELFF.

The chain couples TRBV28 to TRBJ1-2, with TRBD1 identical over 8 bases. Germline-derived CDR1 and CDR2 are MDHEN and SYDVKM. V was clipped by 6 bases and J by 4 bases; unmatched bases: 7. The CDR3 runs 14 residues. DNA of the CDR3: TGTGCCAGCAGGAGACAGGGGCCTAGCTATGGCTACACCTTC. This sequence encodes CASRRQGPSYGYTF.

The chain is built from TRBV7-9 and TRBJ2-1; TRBD1 aligns across 7 bases. V shed 7 bases and J 5 bases; nucleotides not matched to a gene: 8. CDR1 SEHNR and CDR2 FQNEAQ come from the germline V gene (reference sequence). This CDR3 has 14 residues. CDR3 DNA sequence: TGTGCCAGCAATGACAGGGCCCGGAACAATGAGCAGTTCTTC. Translated, it gives CASNDRARNNEQFF.

In its sample, this clonotype was seen a few times. The rearrangement links TRBV3-1 to TRBJ1-2, with 7 bases aligning to TRBD1. CDR1 is LGHDT and CDR2 is YNNKEL in the germline V gene (reference sequence). J lost 6 bases, V lost 4 bases, and 8 bases had no gene match. This CDR3 is built from 14 residues. In DNA form, the CDR3 reads TGTGCCAGCAGCCCCGGACAGGACCTCCATGGCTACACCTTC. Amino acids: CASSPGQDLHGYTF. Based on the CDR3 plus reference TRBV3-1 and TRBJ1-2, the full variable domain is DTAVSQTPKYLVTQMGNDKSIKCEQNLGHDTMYWYKQDSKKFLKIMFSYNNKELIINETVPNRFSPKSPDKAHLNLHINSLELGDSAVYFCASSPGQDLHGYTFGSGTRLTVV.

This clonotype was counted only a few times. The V gene is TRBV19, the J gene TRBJ2-1; TRBD2 matches 15 bases. After removal of 5 bases from V and 0 bases from J, the junction contained 8 bases not matched to a gene. Germline V gene sequence: CDR1 LNHDA, CDR2 SQIVND (reference sequence). The CDR3 runs to 19 residues. The CDR3 coding sequence is TGTGCCAGTAGTGCCGGAGGACTAGCGGGAGGGCCCTCCTACAATGAGCAGTTCTTC. Its protein is CASSAGGLAGGPSYNEQFF.

J is TRBJ2-1 and V is TRBV20-1, with 9 bases fitting TRBD2. J gave up 2 bases and V 7 bases, and 12 bases lay outside the gene matches. Germline CDR1 is DFQATT and CDR2 is SNEGSKA (reference sequence). The CDR3 sequence is 16 residues long. The CDR3 DNA reads TGCAGTGGGAGCGGAGCGACTAGCGGAACCTACAATGAGCAGTTCTTC. Its protein is CSGSGATSGTYNEQFF.

The V call is TRBV19, the J call TRBJ2-1, with 10 bases that match TRBD2. V shed 5 bases, J shed 8 bases, and the junction held 9 bases outside the gene matches. Germline V CDR1 and CDR2: LNHDA, SQIVND (reference sequence). CDR3 length: 15 amino acids. The CDR3 sequence: CASSLFPGLAYEQFF. The CDR3 nucleotides read TGTGCCAGTAGTCTCTTTCCGGGACTAGCGTATGAGCAGTTCTTC.

The J gene is TRBJ2-6, the V gene TRBV6-1; maybe TRBD1 (6 bases). Trimming shortened V by 2 bases and J by 4 bases, and 12 bases separated the two germline ends. CDR1 MNHNS and CDR2 SASEGT come from the germline V gene. CDR3 size: 16 residues. The CDR3: CASSEWGRLGANVLTF. The DNA for the CDR3 is TGTGCCAGCAGTGAATGGGGGCGGTTAGGGGCCAACGTCCTGACTTTC.

This clonotype was seen more than once but under ten times. The J gene is TRBJ1-1, the V gene TRBV27, with 7 positions matching TRBD1. CDR3 length equals 15 residues. Trimming cost V 5 bases and J 1 base; bases outside gene matches: 7. Per the germline V gene, CDR1 is MNHEY and CDR2 is SMNVEV (reference sequence). Written as DNA, the CDR3 is TGTGCCAGCAGTATACAGGGGTCGAGGAACACTGAAGCTTTCTTT. This sequence encodes CASSIQGSRNTEAFF.

This clonotype was counted between two and nine times. CDR3 loop: CASSVGLAGDNEQFF. As DNA, the CDR3 is TGTGCCAGCAGTGTGGGACTAGCGGGGGACAATGAGCAGTTCTTC. V and J are TRBV27 and TRBJ2-1, with 14 bases that match TRBD2. Germline CDR1 and CDR2: MNHEY and SMNVEV (reference sequence). V trimming: 5 bases; J trimming: 5 bases; junction bases outside the gene matches: 2. CDR3 length equals 15 residues.

This clonotype was seen a handful of times. The chain employs TRBV5-1 and TRBJ2-3; D remains unclear. CDR1 and CDR2 (germline): SGHRS, YFSETQ. V shed 1 base and J shed 6 bases, with 18 bases lying between them. The CDR3 runs 16 residues. CDR3: CASSLFMATRPDTQYF. CDR3 nucleotide sequence: TGCGCCAGCAGCTTGTTTATGGCGACACGCCCTGATACGCAGTATTTT.

This clonotype was observed a few times. The rearrangement links TRBV27 to TRBJ2-3; 9 nucleotides match TRBD1. The germline V gene has CDR1 MNHEY and CDR2 SMNVEV (reference sequence). CDR3 length: 19 amino acids. V was pared by 5 bases and J by 3 bases, with 18 bases of the junction left unmatched. CDR3 nucleotide sequence: TGTGCCAGCAGTCGCCGCCACGTAACCGGGACAGGGACAACAGATACGCAGTATTTT. This encodes CASSRRHVTGTGTTDTQYF.